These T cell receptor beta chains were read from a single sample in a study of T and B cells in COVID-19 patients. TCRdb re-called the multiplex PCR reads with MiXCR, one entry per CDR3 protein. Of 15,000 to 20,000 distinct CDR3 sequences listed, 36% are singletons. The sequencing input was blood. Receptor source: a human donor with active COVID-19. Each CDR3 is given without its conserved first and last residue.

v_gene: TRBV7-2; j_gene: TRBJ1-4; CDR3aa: ASSWAGEEKLF
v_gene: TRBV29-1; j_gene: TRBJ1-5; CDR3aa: SARRGGSNQPQH
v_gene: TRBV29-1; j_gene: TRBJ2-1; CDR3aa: SVEDPRSSYNEQF
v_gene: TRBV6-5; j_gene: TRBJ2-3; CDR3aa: ASSYEGTDTQY
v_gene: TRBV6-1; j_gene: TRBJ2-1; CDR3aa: ASSPMGLAGANEQF
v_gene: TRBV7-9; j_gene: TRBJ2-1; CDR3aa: ASSPFTGGVDNEQF
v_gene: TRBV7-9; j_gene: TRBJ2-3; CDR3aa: ASSSPGAGKKFTDTQY
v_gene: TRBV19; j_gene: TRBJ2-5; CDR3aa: ASSIRSGERETQY
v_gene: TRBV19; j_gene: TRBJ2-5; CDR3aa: ASSIRGGETQY
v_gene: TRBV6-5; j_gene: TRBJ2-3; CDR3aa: ASSYSGRGGTDTQY
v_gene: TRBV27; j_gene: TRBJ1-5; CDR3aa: ASSFIYRGNQPQH
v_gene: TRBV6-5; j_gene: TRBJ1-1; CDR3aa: ASSYPSGTGTTEAF
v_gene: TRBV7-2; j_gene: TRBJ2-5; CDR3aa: ASSLGWETQY
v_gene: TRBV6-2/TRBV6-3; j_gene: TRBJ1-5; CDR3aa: ASSYWPESSNQPQH
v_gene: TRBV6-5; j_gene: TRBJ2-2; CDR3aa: ASKRGFKGSNTGELF
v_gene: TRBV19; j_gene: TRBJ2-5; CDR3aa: ASSIWAGTGETQY
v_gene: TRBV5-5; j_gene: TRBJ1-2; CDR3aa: ASSPDVGRKYGYT
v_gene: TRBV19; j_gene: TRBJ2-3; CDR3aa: ASTPQGVGTDTQY
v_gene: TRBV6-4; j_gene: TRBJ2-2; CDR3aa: ASSDGGAGELF
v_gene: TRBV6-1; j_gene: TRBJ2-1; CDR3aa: ASSGQGFLYNEQF
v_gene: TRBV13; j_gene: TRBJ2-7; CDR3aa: ASSLRLIDYEQY
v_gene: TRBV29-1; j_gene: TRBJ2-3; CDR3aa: SVDSVETDTQY
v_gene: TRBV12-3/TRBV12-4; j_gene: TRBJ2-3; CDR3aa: ASSPIRGGDVTQY
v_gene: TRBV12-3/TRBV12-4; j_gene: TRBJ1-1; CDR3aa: ASSLGGLEAF
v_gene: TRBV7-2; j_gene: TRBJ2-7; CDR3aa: ASSLGGQMSYEQY
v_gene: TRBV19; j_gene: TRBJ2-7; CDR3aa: ASSIQGTYEQY
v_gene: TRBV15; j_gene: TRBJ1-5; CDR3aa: ATSKRNQPQH
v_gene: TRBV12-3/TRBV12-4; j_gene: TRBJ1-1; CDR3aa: ASSWKMNTEAF
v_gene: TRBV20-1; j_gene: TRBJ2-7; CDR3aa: SARDHRGLETYEQY
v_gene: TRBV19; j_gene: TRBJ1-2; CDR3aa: ASSIVGHGDYGYT
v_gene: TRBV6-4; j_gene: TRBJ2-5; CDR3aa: ASSGLTTQLQETQY
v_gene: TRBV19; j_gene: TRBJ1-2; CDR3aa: ASSMATTPAYGYT
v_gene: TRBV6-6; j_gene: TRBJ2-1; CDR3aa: ASSSQGADYNEQF
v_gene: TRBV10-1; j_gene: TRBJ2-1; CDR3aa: ASSDYALGNNEQF
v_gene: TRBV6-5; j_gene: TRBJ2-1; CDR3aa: ASSERGLARGGYNEQF
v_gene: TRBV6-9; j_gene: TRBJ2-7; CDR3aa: ASSYAPSSYEQY
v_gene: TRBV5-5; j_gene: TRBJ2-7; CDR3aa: ASSLDGTYEKY
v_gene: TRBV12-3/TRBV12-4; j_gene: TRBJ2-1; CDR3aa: ASRSGQGLNEQF
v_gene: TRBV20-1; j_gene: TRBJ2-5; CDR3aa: SALGGPGHKETQY
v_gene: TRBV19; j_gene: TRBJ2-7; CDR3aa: ASTGTGDMNEQY
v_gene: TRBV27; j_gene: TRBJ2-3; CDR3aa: ASSLSLIWGSDTDTQY
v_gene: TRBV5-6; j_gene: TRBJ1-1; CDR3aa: ASSLDPGDTEAF